These T cell receptor beta chains were read from a single sample in a study of T cells in narcolepsy. Produced via immunoSEQ multiplex PCR; TCRdb's table is partial and in-frame only. The table records approximately 31,000 clones, roughly 80% of them present only once. Sequenced sample: CD45RA- memory CD4+ T cells from PBMCs. The receptors derive from a human donor with narcolepsy. Each CDR3 is given with its conserved first and last residue. The D gene is left open where the match is weak. The size entry is marked missing in some rows and otherwise reads once, few, many or a size class.

v_call	cdr3_length	j_call	d_call	clone_size	cdr3_nt	cdr3_aa
TRBV5-4	19	TRBJ1-3	NA	NA	TGTGCCAGCAGCTCCCATCAGGGTTCCCCCGCTCTCTCTGGAAACACCATATATTTT	CASSSHQGSPALSGNTIYF
TRBV27	14	TRBJ1-2	TRBD1	NA	TGTGCCAGCAAGACTGGGACAGCGGGCTATGGCTACACCTTC	CASKTGTAGYGYTF
TRBV5-4	14	TRBJ1-3	NA	NA	TGTGCCAGCAGCGTGGACATCCAGAGAAACACCATATATTTT	CASSVDIQRNTIYF
TRBV7-9	15	TRBJ1-6	NA	NA	TGTGCCAGCAGCTCGTTCGGGGGAGGACGTTCACCCCTCCACTTT	CASSSFGGGRSPLHF
TRBV7-9	13	TRBJ1-2	NA	NA	TGTGCCAGCACCCCCGGGGGAAACTATGGCTACACCTTC	CASTPGGNYGYTF
TRBV28	16	TRBJ1-3	NA	NA	TGTGCCAGCAGGATGGGTGGGCAGGCTCTGGCAAACACCATATATTTT	CASRMGGQALANTIYF
TRBV30	16	TRBJ1-2	TRBD1	NA	TGTGCCTGGAGTGTCCGGACAGGGATAATAGACTATGGCTACACCTTC	CAWSVRTGIIDYGYTF
TRBV5-5	14	TRBJ1-4	NA	NA	TGTGCCAGCAGCTTTATACTCCTTAATGAAAAACTGTTTTTT	CASSFILLNEKLFF
TRBV9	12	TRBJ2-5	NA	NA	TGTGCCAGCAGCGTAGAGGAAGAGACCCAGTACTTC	CASSVEEETQYF
TRBV6-4	13	TRBJ2-1	TRBD2	NA	TGTGCCAGCATCCCTAGCGGGAATTGTGAGCAGTTCTTC	CASIPSGNCEQFF
TRBV18	15	TRBJ1-5	NA	once	TGTGCCAGCTCAGACAAGGCGGACAACAATCAGCCCCAGCATTTT	CASSDKADNNQPQHF
TRBV11-2	14	TRBJ2-5	NA	NA	TGTGCCAGCAGCCCTTATCAGGGGCTTGAGACCCAGTACTTC	CASSPYQGLETQYF
TRBV9	15	TRBJ2-3	TRBD2	NA	TGTGCCAGCAGCCCGACTAGCGGCTACACAGATACGCAGTATTTT	CASSPTSGYTDTQYF
TRBV28	17	TRBJ2-7	TRBD1	NA	TGTGCCAGCACCCGAGTCCCCTTGACAGGGGACATAGGGGAGCAGTACTTC	CASTRVPLTGDIGEQYF
TRBV28	14	TRBJ2-7	TRBD1	NA	TGTGCCAGCAGGTTACCGGGACAGGGTTACGAGCAGTACTTC	CASRLPGQGYEQYF
TRBV6-4	15	TRBJ2-1	TRBD1	NA	TGTGCCAGCAGTGACCCCGGACAGGGTTTCTATGAGCAGTTCTTC	CASSDPGQGFYEQFF
TRBV5-1	16	TRBJ2-7	NA	NA	TGCGCCAGCAGCTTGGCCTTGGGGCCGGCGACCTACGAGCAGTACTTC	CASSLALGPATYEQYF
TRBV4-2	14	TRBJ1-4	NA	NA	TGTGCCAGCAGCCGGAGTAGCCCTGGGGAAAAACTGTTTTTT	CASSRSSPGEKLFF
TRBV10-2	11	TRBJ2-1	NA	NA	TGCGCCAGCAGTGGGTACGGGGAGCAGTTCTTC	CASSGYGEQFF
TRBV7-2	13	TRBJ1-6	NA	NA	TGTGCCACCGGGAGCTCCTATAATTCACCCCTCCACTTT	CATGSSYNSPLHF
TRBV5-8	15	TRBJ2-3	NA	NA	TGTGCCAGCAGCCAGGACAGTTCCAGCACAGATACGCAGTATTTT	CASSQDSSSTDTQYF
TRBV7-9	15	TRBJ2-5	NA	NA	TGTGCCAGCAGCTTAGGGGCTCAGAACCAAGAGACCCAGTACTTC	CASSLGAQNQETQYF
TRBV11-2	12	TRBJ1-1	NA	NA	TGTGCCAGCAGCTTAAGTTGGACTGAAGCTTTCTTT	CASSLSWTEAFF
TRBV2	14	TRBJ2-1	NA	NA	TGTGCCAGCCGGAGAGGGGTTTCATTCAATGAGCAGTTCTTC	CASRRGVSFNEQFF
TRBV10-3	16	TRBJ2-1	NA	NA	TGTGCCATCAGTGAGGTCGGCAGGAGGTCCTACAATGAGCAGTTCTTC	CAISEVGRRSYNEQFF
TRBV11-2	14	TRBJ2-1	TRBD2	few	TGTGCCAGCGTAGCGGGGGGCTCCTACAATGAGCAGTTCTTC	CASVAGGSYNEQFF
TRBV5-1	16	TRBJ1-3	NA	NA	TGCGCCAGCAGCCCGAGAGGGACGAGCTCTGGAAACACCATATATTTT	CASSPRGTSSGNTIYF